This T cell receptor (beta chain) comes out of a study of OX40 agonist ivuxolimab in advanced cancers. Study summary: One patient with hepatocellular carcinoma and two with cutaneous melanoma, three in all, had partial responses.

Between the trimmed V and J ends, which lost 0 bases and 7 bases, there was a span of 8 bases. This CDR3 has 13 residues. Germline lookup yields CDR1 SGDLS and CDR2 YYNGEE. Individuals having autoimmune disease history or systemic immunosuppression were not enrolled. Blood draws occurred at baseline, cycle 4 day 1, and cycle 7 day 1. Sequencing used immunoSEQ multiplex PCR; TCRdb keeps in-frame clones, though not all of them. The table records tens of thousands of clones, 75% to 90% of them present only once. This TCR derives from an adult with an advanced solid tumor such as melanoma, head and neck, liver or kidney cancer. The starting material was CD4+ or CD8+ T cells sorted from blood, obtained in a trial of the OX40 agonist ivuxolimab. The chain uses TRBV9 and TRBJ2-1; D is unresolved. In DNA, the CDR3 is TGTGCCAGCAGCGTAGACGGTGGTAATGAGCAGTTCTTC. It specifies CASSVDGGNEQFF.